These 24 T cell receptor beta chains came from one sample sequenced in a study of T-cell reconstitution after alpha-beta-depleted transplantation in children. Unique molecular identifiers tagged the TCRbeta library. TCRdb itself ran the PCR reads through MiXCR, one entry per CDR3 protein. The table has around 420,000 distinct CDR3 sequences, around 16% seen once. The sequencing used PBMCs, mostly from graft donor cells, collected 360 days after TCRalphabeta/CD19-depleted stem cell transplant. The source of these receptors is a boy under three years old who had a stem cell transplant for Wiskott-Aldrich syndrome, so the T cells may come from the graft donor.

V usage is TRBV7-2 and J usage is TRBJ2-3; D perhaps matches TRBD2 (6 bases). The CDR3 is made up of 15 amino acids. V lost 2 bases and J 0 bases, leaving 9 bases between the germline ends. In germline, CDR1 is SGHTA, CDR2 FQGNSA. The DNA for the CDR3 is TGTGCCAGCAGCTTATACGGGGGTAGCACAGATACGCAGTATTTT. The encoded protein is CASSLYGGSTDTQYF.

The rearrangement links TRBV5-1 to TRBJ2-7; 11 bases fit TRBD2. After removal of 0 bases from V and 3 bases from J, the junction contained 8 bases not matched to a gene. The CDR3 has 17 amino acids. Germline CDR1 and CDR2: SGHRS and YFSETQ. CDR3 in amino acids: CASSLAALAGAGYEQYF. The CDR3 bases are TGCGCCAGCAGCTTGGCCGCACTAGCGGGAGCAGGCTACGAGCAGTACTTC.

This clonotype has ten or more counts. CDR3 nucleotides: TGCGCCAGCAGCTTAGTATCAGCGTCCGGGGGCAATGAGCAGTTCTTC. Residues: CASSLVSASGGNEQFF. V gene TRBV5-1 combines with J gene TRBJ2-1; possible D gene TRBD2, 6 bases. This CDR3 contains 16 residues. Germline-derived CDR1 and CDR2 are SGHRS and YFSETQ. Trimming pared 2 bases from V and 6 bases from J, leaving 18 bases between.

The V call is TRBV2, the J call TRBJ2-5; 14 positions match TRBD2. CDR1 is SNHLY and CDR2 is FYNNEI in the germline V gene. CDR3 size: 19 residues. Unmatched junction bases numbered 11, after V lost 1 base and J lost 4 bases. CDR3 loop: CASSEVVGLAGGRGETQYF. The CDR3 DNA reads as TGTGCCAGCAGTGAAGTTGTCGGACTAGCGGGAGGTCGGGGAGAGACCCAGTACTTC.

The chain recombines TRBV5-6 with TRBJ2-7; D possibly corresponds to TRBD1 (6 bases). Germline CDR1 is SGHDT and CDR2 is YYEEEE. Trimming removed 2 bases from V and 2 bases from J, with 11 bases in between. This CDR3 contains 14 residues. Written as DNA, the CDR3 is TGTGCCAGCAGCTTCGGACAGTTCCCCTACGAGCAGTACTTC. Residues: CASSFGQFPYEQYF.

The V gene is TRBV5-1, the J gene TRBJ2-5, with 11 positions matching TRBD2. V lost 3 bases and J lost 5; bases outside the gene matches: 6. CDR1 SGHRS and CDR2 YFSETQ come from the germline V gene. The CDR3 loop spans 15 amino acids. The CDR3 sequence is CASSYSGGASETQYF. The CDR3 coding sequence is TGCGCCAGCAGCTATAGCGGGGGGGCCTCGGAGACCCAGTACTTC.

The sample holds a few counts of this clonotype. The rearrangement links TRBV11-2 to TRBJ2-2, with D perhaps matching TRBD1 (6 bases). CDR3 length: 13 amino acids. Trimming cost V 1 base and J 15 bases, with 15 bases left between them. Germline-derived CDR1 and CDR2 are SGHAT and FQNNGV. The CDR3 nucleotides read TGTGCCAGCAGCTTAGCGGGCGTAGCAGGGGTGTTTTTT. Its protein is CASSLAGVAGVFF. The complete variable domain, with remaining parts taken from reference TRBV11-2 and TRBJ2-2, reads EAGVAQSPRYKIIEKRQSVAFWCNPISGHATLYWYQQILGQGPKLLIQFQNNGVVDDSQLPKDRFSAERLKGVDSTLKIQPAKLEDSAVYLCASSLAGVAGVFFGEGSRLTVL.

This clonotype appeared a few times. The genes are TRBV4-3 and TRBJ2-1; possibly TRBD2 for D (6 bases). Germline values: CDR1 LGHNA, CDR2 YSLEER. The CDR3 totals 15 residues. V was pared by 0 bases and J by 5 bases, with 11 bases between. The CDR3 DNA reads TGCGCCAGCAGCCAAGATCCTACGGGAGACAATGAGCAGTTCTTC. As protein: CASSQDPTGDNEQFF.

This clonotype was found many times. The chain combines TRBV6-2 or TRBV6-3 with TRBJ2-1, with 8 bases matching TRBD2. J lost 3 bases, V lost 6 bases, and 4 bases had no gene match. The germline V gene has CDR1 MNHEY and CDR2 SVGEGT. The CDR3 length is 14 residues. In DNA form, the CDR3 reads TGTGCCAGCAGCCCGGGACTAGACTACAATGAGCAGTTCTTC. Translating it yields CASSPGLDYNEQFF.

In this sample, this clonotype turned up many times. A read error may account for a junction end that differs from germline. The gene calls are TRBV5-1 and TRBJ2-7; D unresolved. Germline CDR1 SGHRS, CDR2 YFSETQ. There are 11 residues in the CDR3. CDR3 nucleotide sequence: TGTGCCAGCAGCTCCTCCTACGAGCAGTACTTC. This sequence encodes CASSSSYEQYF.

DNA for the CDR3: TGTGCCAGCAGCTTAGTGGTAGGGGTACGCGGGAGGGGAAACGAGCAGTACTTC. Translated, it gives CASSLVVGVRGRGNEQYF. V usage is TRBV11-2 and J usage is TRBJ2-7; 9 bases line up with TRBD2. This CDR3 is built from 18 residues. Trimming at V came to 1 base and at J to 5 bases, leaving 15 bases not matched to a gene. The germline V gene has CDR1 SGHAT and CDR2 FQNNGV.

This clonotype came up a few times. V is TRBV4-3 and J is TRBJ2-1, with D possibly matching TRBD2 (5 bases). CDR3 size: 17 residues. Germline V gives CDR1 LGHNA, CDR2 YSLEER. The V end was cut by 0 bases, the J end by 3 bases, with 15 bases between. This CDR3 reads CASSQETGRTRYNEQFF. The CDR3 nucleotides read TGCGCCAGCAGCCAAGAGACGGGAAGAACTCGCTACAATGAGCAGTTCTTC.

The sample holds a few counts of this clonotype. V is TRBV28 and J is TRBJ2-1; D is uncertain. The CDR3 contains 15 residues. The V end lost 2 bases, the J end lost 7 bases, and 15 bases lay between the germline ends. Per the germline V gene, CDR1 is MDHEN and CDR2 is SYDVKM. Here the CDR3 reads CASSLMDALGNEQFF. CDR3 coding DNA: TGTGCCAGCAGTTTAATGGATGCCCTGGGTAATGAGCAGTTCTTC.

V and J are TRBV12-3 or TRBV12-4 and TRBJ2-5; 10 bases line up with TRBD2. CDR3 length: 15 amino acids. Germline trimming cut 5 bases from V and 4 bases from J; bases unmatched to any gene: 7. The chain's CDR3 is CASSAGLARGETQYF. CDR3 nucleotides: TGTGCCAGCAGTGCGGGACTAGCGAGGGGAGAGACCCAGTACTTC.

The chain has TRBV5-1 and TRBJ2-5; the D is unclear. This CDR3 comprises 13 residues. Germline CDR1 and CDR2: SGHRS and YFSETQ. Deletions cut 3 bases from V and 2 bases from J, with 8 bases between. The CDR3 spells CASSWGSQETQYF. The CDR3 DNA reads TGCGCCAGCAGCTGGGGATCTCAAGAGACCCAGTACTTC.

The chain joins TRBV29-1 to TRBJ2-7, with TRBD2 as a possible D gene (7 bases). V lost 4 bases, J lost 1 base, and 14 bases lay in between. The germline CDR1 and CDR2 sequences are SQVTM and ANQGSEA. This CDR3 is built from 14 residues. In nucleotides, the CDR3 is TGCAGCGTTGGGGGGGGCAGTTTTTCCTACGAGCAGTACTTC. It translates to CSVGGGSFSYEQYF.

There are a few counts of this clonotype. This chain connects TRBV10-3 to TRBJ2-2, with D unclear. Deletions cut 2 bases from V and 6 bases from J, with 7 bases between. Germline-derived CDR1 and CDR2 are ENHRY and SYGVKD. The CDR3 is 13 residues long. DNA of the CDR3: TGTGCCATCAGTGAGCCAGGACCCGGGGAGCTGTTTTTT. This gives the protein CAISEPGPGELFF.

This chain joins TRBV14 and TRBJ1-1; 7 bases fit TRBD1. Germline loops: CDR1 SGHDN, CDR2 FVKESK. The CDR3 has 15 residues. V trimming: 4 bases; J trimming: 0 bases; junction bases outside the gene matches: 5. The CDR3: CASSLRQGMNTEAFF. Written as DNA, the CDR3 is TGTGCCAGCAGCCTTCGACAGGGAATGAACACTGAAGCTTTCTTT.

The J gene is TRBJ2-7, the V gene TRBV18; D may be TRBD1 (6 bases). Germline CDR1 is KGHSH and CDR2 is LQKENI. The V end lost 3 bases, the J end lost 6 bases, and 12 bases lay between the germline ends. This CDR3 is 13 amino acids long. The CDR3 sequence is CASSPEQGCEQYF. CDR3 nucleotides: TGTGCCAGCTCACCGGAACAGGGCTGCGAGCAGTACTTC. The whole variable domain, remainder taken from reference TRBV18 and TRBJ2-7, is NAGVMQNPRHLVRRRGQEARLRCSPMKGHSHVYWYRQLPEEGLKFMVYLQKENIIDESGMPKERFSAEFPKEGPSILRIQQVVRGDSAAYFCASSPEQGCEQYFGPGTRLTVT.

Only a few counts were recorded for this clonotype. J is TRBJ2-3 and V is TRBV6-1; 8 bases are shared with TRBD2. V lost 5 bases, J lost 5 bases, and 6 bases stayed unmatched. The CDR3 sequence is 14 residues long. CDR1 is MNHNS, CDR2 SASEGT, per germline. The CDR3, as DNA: TGTGCCAGCAGTCCCGCGGGGGGCAGAGATACGCAGTATTTT. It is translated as CASSPAGGRDTQYF.

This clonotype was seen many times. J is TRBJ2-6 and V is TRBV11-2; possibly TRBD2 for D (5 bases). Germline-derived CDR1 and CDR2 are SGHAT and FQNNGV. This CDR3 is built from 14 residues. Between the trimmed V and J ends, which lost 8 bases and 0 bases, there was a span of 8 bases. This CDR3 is CASAGVSGANVLTF. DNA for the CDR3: TGTGCCAGCGCGGGCGTCTCTGGGGCCAACGTCCTGACTTTC.

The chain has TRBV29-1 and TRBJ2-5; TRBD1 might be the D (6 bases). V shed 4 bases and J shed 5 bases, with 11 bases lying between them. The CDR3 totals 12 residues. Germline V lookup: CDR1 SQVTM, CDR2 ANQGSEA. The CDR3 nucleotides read TGCAGCGTTGCGAGGCAGGGGGAGACCCAGTACTTC. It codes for CSVARQGETQYF. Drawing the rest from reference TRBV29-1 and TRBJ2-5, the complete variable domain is SAVISQKPSRDICQRGTSLTIQCQVDSQVTMMFWYRQQPGQSLTLIATANQGSEATYESGFVIDKFPISRPNLTFSTLTVSNMSPEDSSIYLCSVARQGETQYFGPGTRLLVL.

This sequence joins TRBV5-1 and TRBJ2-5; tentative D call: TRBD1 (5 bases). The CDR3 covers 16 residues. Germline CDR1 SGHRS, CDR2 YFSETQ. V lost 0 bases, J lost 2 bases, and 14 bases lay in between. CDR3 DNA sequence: TGCGCCAGCAGCTTGGCCCCGACAGAGCTACAAGAGACCCAGTACTTC. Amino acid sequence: CASSLAPTELQETQYF.

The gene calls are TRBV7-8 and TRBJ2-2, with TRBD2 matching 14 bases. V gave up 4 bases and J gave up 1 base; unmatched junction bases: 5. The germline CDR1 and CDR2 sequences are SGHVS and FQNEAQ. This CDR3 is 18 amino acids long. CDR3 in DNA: TGTGCCAGCAGCTCCCGAGGACTAGCGGGAGGGAACACCGGGGAGCTGTTTTTT. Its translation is CASSSRGLAGGNTGELFF.